This T cell receptor (beta chain) comes out of a study of identical twins. This clonotype was seen more than once but under ten times. The antigen remains undetermined. Whole-study findings and limits: Conclusions were based on cross-sectional statistical analysis, without following the same donors. Twins' surplus sharing was weaker for beta out-of-frame sequences.

The junction had 6 bases not matched to a gene; V was cut back by 4 bases and J by 1 base. Germline values: CDR1 SGHKS, CDR2 YYEKEE (reference sequence). This CDR3 has 17 residues. One entry per CDR3 protein, called by TCRdb with MiXCR from the 5' RACE reads. The data contain under 1 million distinct CDR3 sequences, approximately 13% of them singletons. These records were also assigned to another study, of yellow fever vaccine responses in identical twins.

This chain links TRBV5-5 with TRBJ2-6, with 9 bases lining up with TRBD1. The receptor was isolated from a woman under 30 in good health. Sample: PBMCs. The CDR3 coding sequence is TGTGCCAGCAGCACACTACAGGGGGCGTCTGGGGCCAACGTCCTGACTTTC. The encoded protein is CASSTLQGASGANVLTF.